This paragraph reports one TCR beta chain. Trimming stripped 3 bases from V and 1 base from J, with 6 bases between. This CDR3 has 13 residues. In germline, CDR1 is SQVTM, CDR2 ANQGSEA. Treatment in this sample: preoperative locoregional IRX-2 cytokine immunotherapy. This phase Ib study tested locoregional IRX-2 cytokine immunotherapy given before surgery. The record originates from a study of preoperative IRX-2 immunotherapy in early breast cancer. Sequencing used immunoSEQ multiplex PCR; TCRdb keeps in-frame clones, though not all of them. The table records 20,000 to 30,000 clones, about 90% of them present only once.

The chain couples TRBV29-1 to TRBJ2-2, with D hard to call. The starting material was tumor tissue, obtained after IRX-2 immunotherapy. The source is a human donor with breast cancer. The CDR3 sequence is CSVDEQNTGELFF. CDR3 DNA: TGCAGCGTTGATGAACAGAACACCGGGGAGCTGTTTTTT.